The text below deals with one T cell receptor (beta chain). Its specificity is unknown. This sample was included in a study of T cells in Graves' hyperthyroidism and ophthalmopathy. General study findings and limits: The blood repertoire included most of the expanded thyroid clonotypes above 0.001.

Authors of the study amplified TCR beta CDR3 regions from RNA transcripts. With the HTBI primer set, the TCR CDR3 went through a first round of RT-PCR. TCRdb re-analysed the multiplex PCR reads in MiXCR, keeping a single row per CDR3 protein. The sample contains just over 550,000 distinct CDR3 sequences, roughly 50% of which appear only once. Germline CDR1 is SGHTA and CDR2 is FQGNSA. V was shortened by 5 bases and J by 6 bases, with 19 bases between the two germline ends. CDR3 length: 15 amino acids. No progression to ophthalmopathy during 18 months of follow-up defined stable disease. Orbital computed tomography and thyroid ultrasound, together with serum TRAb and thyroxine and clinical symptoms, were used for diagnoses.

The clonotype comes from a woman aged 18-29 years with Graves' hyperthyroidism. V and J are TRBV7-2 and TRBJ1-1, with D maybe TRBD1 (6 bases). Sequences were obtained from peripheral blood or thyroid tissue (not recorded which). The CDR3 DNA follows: TGTGCCAGCAGCCCTCGCCTGCCCACAGGGTCTGAAGCTTTCTTT. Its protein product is CASSPRLPTGSEAFF.